This entry concerns a single TCR beta chain. The sample is drawn from a study of cytotoxic CD8 clonotypes in ibrutinib-treated CLL. Sequencing used immunoSEQ multiplex PCR; TCRdb keeps in-frame clones, though not all of them. The sample holds 40,000 or so clones; 65% to 70% are singletons and the top ten take 20% to 25%. The CDR3 loop spans 15 amino acids. The V gene's germline CDR1 is SGHRS and CDR2 YFSETQ. J was trimmed by 7 bases and V by 4 bases; bases with no gene match: 9. The sample was PBMCs, taken after 24 months of ibrutinib treatment. This TCR was sampled from a human donor with chronic lymphocytic leukemia. The chain carries TRBV5-1 and TRBJ1-4; TRBD1 matches 8 bases. The CDR3 DNA is TGCGCCAGCAGCCCCCGGACAGGGTCTAGTGAAAAACTGTTTTTT. Its protein product is CASSPRTGSSEKLFF. The variable domain in full, with the rest retrieved from reference TRBV5-1 and TRBJ1-4, is KAGVTQTPRYLIKTRGQQVTLSCSPISGHRSVSWYQQTPGQGLQFLFEYFSETQRNKGNFPGRFSGRQFSNSRSEMNVSTLELGDSALYLCASSPRTGSSEKLFFGSGTQLSVL.